This TCR beta chain was observed in a study of blood T cell repertoires in COVID-19. Across the study: Researchers got acute and convalescent COVID-19 samples from the United States, Italy and Spain. Sources were T cells, B-cell-depleted T cells, or PBMCs; the material itself was cDNA or gDNA.

Unmatched junction bases numbered 3, after V lost 0 bases and J lost 4 bases. Germline V CDR1 and CDR2: SGHNT, YYREEE (reference sequence). This CDR3 comprises 15 residues. In the original processing: Estimation of nucleated cell counts was performed using reference gene primer amplification. Clones were sequenced by immunoSEQ multiplex PCR, and TCRdb holds only the in-frame ones, with some missing. Clone size and V and J calls were adopted from that table, with D and trimming inferred from the DNA. The sample holds fewer than 350,000 clones, about 91% seen once. This chain uses TRBV5-4 with TRBJ2-1; 8 bases agree with TRBD2. The sample consisted of peripheral blood. This receptor was identified in a woman under 40 with COVID-19, enrolled during active disease. CDR3 DNA sequence: TGTGCCAGCAGCTTGGCGGGGGGGGTTTACAATGAGCAGTTCTTC. This gives the protein CASSLAGGVYNEQFF.